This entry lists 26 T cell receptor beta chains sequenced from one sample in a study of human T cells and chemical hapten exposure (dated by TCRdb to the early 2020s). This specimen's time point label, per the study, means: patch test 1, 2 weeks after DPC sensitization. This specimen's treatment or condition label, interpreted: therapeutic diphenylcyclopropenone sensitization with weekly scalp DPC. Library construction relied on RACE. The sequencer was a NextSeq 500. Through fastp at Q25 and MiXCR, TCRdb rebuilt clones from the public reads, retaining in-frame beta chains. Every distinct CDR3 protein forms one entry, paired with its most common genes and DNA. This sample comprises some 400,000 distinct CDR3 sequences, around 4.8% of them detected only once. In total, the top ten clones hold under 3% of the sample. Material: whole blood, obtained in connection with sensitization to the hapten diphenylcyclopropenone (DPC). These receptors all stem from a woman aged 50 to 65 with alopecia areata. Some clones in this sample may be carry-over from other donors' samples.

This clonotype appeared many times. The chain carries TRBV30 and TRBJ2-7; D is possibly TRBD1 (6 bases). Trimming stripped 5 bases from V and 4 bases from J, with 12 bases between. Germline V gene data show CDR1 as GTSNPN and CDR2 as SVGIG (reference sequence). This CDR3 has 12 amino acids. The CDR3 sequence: CAWGGSGYEQYF. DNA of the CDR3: TGTGCCTGGGGGGGCTCGGGTTACGAGCAGTACTTC.

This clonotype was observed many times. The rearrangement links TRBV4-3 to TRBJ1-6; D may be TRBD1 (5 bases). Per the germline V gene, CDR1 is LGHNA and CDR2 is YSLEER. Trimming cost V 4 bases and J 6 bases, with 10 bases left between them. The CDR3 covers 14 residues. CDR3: CASSPQVINSPLHF. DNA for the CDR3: TGCGCCAGCAGCCCACAGGTTATTAATTCACCCCTCCACTTT.

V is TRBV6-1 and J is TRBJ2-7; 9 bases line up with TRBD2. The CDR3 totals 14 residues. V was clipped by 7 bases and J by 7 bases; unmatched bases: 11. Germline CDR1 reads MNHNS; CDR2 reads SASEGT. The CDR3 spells CASTLLAGSGEQYF. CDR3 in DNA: TGTGCCAGCACCCTCCTAGCGGGGTCCGGTGAGCAGTACTTC.

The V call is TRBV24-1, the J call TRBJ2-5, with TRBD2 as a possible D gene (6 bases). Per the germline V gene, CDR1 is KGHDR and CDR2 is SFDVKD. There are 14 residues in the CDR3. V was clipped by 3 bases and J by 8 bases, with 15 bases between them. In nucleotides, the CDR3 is TGTGCCACCAGTGATGCCGGGACCGGGGGAACCCAGTACTTC. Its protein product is CATSDAGTGGTQYF.

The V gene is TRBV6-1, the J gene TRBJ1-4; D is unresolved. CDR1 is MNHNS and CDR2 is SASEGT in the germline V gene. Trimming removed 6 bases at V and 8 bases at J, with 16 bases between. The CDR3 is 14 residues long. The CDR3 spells CASSGRSRGEKLFF. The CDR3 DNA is TGTGCCAGCAGCGGACGGTCCCGTGGGGAAAAACTGTTTTTT.

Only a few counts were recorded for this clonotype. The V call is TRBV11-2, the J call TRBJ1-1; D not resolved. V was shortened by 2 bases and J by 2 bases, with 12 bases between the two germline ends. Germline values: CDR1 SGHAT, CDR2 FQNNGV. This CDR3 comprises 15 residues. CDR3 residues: CASSLKGNTNTEAFF. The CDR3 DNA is TGTGCCAGCAGCTTAAAAGGGAATACAAACACTGAAGCTTTCTTT.

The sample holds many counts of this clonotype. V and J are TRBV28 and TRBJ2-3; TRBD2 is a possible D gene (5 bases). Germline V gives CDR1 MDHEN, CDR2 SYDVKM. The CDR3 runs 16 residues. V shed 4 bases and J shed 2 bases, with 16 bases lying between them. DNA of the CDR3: TGTGCCAGCAGTTCCCCCGCACTGGACTCCACAGATACGCAGTATTTT. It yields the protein CASSSPALDSTDTQYF.

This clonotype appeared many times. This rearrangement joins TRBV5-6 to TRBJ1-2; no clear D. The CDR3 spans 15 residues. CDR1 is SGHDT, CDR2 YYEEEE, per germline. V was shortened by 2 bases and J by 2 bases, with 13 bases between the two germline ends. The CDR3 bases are TGTGCCAGCAGCTTAGGTTCGCGGGGAAACTATGGCTACACCTTC. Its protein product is CASSLGSRGNYGYTF.

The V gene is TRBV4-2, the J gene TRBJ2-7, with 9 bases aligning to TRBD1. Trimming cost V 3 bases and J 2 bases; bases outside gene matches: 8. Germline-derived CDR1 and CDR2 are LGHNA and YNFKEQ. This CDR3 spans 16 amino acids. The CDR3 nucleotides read TGTGCCAGCAGCCACGGGGGACAGGGTCCCCCCTACGAGCAGTACTTC. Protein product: CASSHGGQGPPYEQYF.

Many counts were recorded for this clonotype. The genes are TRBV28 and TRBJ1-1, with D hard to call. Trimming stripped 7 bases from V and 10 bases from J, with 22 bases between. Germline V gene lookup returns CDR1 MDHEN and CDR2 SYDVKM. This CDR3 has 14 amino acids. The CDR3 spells CASTKGLIANVAFF. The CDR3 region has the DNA TGTGCCAGCACCAAAGGGTTGATTGCAAACGTAGCTTTCTTT.

CDR3 sequence: CSVGRDAGELFF. CDR3 DNA: TGCAGCGTTGGGAGGGACGCCGGGGAGCTGTTTTTT. V is TRBV29-1 and J is TRBJ2-2; D is possibly TRBD2 (6 bases). V lost 4 bases to trimming and J lost 6 bases, with 9 bases between them. The CDR3 has 12 amino acids. Germline V gene sequence: CDR1 SQVTM, CDR2 ANQGSEA.

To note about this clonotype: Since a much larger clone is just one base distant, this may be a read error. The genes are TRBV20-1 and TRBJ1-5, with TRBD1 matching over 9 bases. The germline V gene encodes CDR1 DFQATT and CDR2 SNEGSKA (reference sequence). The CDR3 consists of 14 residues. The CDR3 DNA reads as TGCGGTGCTAGAGTTGTGACAGGGGGTCAGCCCCAGCATTTT. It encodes CGARVVTGGQPQHF.

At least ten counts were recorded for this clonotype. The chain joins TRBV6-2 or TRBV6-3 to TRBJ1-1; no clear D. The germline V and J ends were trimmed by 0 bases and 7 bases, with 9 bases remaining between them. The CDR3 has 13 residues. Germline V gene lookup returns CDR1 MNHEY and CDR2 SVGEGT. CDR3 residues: CASSYSRSLEAFF. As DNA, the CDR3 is TGTGCCAGCAGTTACTCCAGGTCCCTTGAAGCTTTCTTT.

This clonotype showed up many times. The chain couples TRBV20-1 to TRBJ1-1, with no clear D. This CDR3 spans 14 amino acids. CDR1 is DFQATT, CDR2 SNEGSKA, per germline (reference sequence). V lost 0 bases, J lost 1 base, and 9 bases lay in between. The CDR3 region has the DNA TGCAGTGCTAGAGATGAGACACGGAACACTGAAGCTTTCTTT. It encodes CSARDETRNTEAFF.

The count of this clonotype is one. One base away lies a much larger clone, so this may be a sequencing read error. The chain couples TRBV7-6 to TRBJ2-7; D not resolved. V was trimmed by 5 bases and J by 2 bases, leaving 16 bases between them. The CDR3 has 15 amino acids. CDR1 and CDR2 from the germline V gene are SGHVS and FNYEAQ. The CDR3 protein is CASSPSWSGAYEQYF. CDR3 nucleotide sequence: TGTGCCAGCAGCCCGAGTTGGTCAGGTGCCTACGAGCAGTACTTC.

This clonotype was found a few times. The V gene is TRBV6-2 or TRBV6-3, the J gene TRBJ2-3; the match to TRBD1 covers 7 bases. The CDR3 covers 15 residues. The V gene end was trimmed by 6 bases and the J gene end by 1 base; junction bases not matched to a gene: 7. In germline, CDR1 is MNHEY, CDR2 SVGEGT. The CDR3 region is CASSLPGTGTDTQYF. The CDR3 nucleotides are TGTGCCAGCAGCCTCCCCGGGACAGGCACAGATACGCAGTATTTT.

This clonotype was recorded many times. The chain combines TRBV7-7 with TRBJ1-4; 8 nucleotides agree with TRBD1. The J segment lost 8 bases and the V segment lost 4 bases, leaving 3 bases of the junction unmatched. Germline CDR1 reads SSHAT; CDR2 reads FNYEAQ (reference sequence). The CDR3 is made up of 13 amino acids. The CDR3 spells CASSSTGGEKLFF. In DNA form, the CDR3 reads TGTGCCAGCAGCTCAACAGGGGGAGAAAAACTGTTTTTT.

CDR3 protein: CASSEARDRADSPLHF. For the CDR3, the DNA is TGTGCCAGCAGCGAGGCCCGGGACAGGGCCGATTCACCCCTCCACTTT. The chain joins TRBV9 to TRBJ1-6, with TRBD1 matching over 9 bases. Unmatched junction bases numbered 9, after V lost 3 bases and J lost 8 bases. The CDR3 is made up of 16 amino acids. Looked up from germline, CDR1 is SGDLS and CDR2 is YYNGEE.

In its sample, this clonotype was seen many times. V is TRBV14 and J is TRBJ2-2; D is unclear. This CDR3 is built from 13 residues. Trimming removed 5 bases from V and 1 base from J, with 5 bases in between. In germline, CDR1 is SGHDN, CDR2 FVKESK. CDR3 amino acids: CASSVLNTGELFF. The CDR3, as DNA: TGTGCCAGCAGCGTACTGAACACCGGGGAGCTGTTTTTT.

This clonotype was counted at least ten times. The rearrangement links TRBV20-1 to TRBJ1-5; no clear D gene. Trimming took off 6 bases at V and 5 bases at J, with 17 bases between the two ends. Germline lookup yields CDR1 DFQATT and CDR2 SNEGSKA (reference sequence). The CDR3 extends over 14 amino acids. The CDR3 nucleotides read TGCAGTGCCCCCGATCGGGAAGCTTATCAGCCCCAGCATTTT. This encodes CSAPDREAYQPQHF.

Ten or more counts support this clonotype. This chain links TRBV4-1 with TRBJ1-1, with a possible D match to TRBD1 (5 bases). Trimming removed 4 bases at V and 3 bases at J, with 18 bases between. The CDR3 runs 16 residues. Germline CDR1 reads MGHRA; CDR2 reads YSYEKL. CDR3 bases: TGCGCCAGCAGCCCTCCGAGCGGGGGACGATACACTGAAGCTTTCTTT. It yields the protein CASSPPSGGRYTEAFF.

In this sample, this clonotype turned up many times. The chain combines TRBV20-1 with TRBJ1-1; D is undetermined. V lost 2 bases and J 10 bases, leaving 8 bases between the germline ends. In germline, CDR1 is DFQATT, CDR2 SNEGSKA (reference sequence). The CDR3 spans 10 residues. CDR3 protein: CSARSMGAFF. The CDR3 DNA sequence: TGCAGTGCTAGATCAATGGGAGCTTTCTTT.

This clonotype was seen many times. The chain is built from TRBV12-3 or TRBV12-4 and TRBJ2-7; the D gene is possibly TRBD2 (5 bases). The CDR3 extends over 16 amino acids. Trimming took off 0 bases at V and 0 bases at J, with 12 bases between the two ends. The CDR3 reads CASSLAGVARSYEQYF. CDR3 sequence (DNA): TGTGCCAGCAGTTTAGCGGGAGTAGCGCGCTCCTACGAGCAGTACTTC.

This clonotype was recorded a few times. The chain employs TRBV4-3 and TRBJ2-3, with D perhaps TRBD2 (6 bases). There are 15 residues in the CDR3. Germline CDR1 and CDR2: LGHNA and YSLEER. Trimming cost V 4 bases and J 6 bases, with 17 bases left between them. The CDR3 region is CASSPGAGSVDTQYF. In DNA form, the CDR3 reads TGCGCCAGCAGCCCTGGGGCCGGGAGTGTCGATACGCAGTATTTT.

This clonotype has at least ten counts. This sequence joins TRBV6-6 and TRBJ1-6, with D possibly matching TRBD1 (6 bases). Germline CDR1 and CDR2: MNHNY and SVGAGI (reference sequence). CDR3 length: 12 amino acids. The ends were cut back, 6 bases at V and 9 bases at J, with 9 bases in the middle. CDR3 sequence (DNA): TGTGCCAGCAGCGGGGGCAGTTCACCCCTCCACTTT. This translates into CASSGGSSPLHF.

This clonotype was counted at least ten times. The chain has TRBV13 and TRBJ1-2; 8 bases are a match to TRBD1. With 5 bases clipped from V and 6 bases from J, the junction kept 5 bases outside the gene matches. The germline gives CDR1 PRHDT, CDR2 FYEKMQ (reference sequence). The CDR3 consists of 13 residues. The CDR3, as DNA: TGTGCCAGCAGCCCGACAGGGGCGGATGGCTACACCTTC. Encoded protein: CASSPTGADGYTF.